One sample yielded the 19 T cell receptor beta chains listed below, sequenced in a study of regulatory T cells in long-lasting Graves disease. Time point denoted: newly diagnosed GD, antithyroid drugs for less than 3 months. After RNA was extracted from PBMCs, the TCR library was made from it. Arm-PCR of CDR3 regions with iRepertoire HTBI primers generated TCR beta libraries. MiXCR, applied by TCRdb to the multiplex PCR reads, yields one record per CDR3 protein. This sample has about 540,000 distinct CDR3 sequences, with about 13% found just once. Separately, the same data were catalogued under a study of T cells in Graves' hyperthyroidism and ophthalmopathy.

The sequenced sample was peripheral blood mononuclear cells (PBMCs), obtained at new diagnosis, from a patient treated with antithyroid drugs. All receptors derive from a man aged 30 to 45 with Graves disease.

The rearrangement uses TRBV6-5 and TRBJ2-3; D tentatively reads TRBD1 or TRBD2 (5 bases each). V was trimmed by 2 bases and J by 2 bases, leaving 11 bases between them. The CDR3 spans 15 residues. Germline CDR1 reads MNHEY; CDR2 reads SVGAGI. The CDR3 protein is CASSYGTDSTDTQYF. Here the CDR3 DNA reads TGTGCCAGCAGTTACGGGACCGATTCCACAGATACGCAGTATTTT.

This clonotype has more than one count but fewer than ten. The rearrangement uses TRBV18 and TRBJ1-1; D may be TRBD1 (6 bases). Germline V gene lookup returns CDR1 KGHSH and CDR2 LQKENI. This CDR3 has 15 amino acids. V gave up 2 bases and J gave up 1 base, with 11 bases separating them. The CDR3: CASSPYVQGNTEAFF. The CDR3 DNA reads TGTGCCAGCTCACCATATGTACAGGGGAACACTGAAGCTTTCTTT. Full variable domain (outside the CDR3, taken from reference TRBV18 and TRBJ1-1): NAGVMQNPRHLVRRRGQEARLRCSPMKGHSHVYWYRQLPEEGLKFMVYLQKENIIDESGMPKERFSAEFPKEGPSILRIQQVVRGDSAAYFCASSPYVQGNTEAFFGQGTRLTVV.

A word on this clonotype: A far larger clone is a single base away, which makes a read error likely. The chain couples TRBV28 to TRBJ2-3; D possibly uses TRBD1 or TRBD2 (6 bases each). TRBJ2-1 matches the DNA end more closely, so the J call is doubtful. This CDR3 region has 17 residues. The germline CDR1 and CDR2 sequences are MDHEN and SYDVKM. In DNA form, the CDR3 reads TGTGCCAGCAGCGTGTCGGGGGACAAGCTCTACTATGGTGAGCAGTTCTTC. Amino acid sequence: CASSVSGDKLYYGEQFF.

This clonotype was detected ten times or more. The rearrangement uses TRBV20-1 and TRBJ2-3; 7 bases align to TRBD2. Germline loops: CDR1 DFQATT, CDR2 SNEGSKA (reference sequence). This CDR3 contains 13 residues. The V and J ends lost 3 bases and 7 bases, in that order; junction bases with no gene match: 7. CDR3 residues: CSARRRESNTQYF. Written as DNA, the CDR3 is TGCAGTGCTAGGAGGCGGGAGTCGAATACGCAGTATTTT.

V and J are TRBV20-1 and TRBJ2-3; no reliable D call. CDR1 is DFQATT and CDR2 is SNEGSKA in the germline V gene (reference sequence). This CDR3 has 12 amino acids. Between the trimmed V and J ends, which lost 6 bases and 6 bases, there was a span of 13 bases. DNA of the CDR3: TGCAGTGCCCCCAACCCTAGGGATACGCAGTATTTT. It codes for CSAPNPRDTQYF.

This clonotype has a count of ten or more. The chain is built from TRBV29-1 and TRBJ1-1; D not resolved. The CDR3 consists of 13 residues. With 7 bases removed from V and 0 bases from J, the gap between germline ends came to 12 bases. The germline V gene has CDR1 SQVTM and CDR2 ANQGSEA. The CDR3 nucleotides are TGCAGCGGACAATCCCTTTTGAACACTGAAGCTTTCTTT. It translates to CSGQSLLNTEAFF.

The V and J genes are TRBV27 and TRBJ1-3; 9 bases map to TRBD1. This CDR3 comprises 16 residues. Germline V CDR1 and CDR2: MNHEY, SMNVEV (reference sequence). V shed 4 bases, J shed 4 bases, and the junction held 8 bases outside the gene matches. CDR3: CASSSYGTGSGNTIYF. The CDR3 DNA reads as TGTGCCAGCAGTTCGTACGGGACAGGGAGCGGAAACACCATATATTTT.

This clonotype has a count of ten or more. The V gene is TRBV20-1, the J gene TRBJ2-1; 10 bases are a match to TRBD2. Germline CDR1 and CDR2: DFQATT and SNEGSKA (reference sequence). The CDR3 has 13 amino acids. J was trimmed by 6 bases and V by 6 bases; bases with no gene match: 5. CDR3 nucleotides: TGCAGTGCCACAGCGGGAGGGTTCAATGAGCAGTTCTTC. It translates to CSATAGGFNEQFF.

This clonotype was observed a few times. V gene TRBV5-1 combines with J gene TRBJ2-6; D call uncertain. V was shortened by 0 bases and J by 2 bases, with 21 bases between the two germline ends. The CDR3 is made up of 20 amino acids. Germline V lookup: CDR1 SGHRS, CDR2 YFSETQ. The CDR3, as DNA: TGCGCCAGCAGCTTGGGACCAGAACGGGTCCTCTCTACTGGGGCCAACGTCCTGACTTTC. The encoded protein is CASSLGPERVLSTGANVLTF.

This clonotype was seen just once. A much larger clone is a single base away; this may be a read error. The chain combines TRBV12-3 or TRBV12-4 with TRBJ1-4; a weak D match, TRBD1 (5 bases). The CDR3 has 14 residues. The CDR3 spells CASSGQSTNEELFF. In DNA, the CDR3 is TGTGCCAGCAGCGGACAAAGCACTAATGAAGAACTGTTTTTT.

This clonotype occurred many times. The chain recombines TRBV6-1 with TRBJ2-1; D not resolved. The length of the CDR3 is 12 residues. The germline V gene encodes CDR1 MNHNS and CDR2 SASEGT. V was pared by 0 bases and J by 9 bases, with 6 bases between. CDR3 amino acids: CASSEALSEQFF. Written as DNA, the CDR3 is TGTGCCAGCAGTGAAGCGCTGAGTGAGCAGTTCTTC.

This clonotype was recorded many times. The CDR3 sequence is CASSLMRQLNTEAFF. In DNA, the CDR3 is TGTGCCAGCAGCTTGATGCGACAGTTGAACACTGAAGCTTTCTTT. The chain recombines TRBV5-6 with TRBJ1-1; possibly TRBD1 for D (5 bases). Trimming stripped 1 base from V and 0 bases from J, with 10 bases between. The CDR3 has 15 amino acids. Germline CDR1 SGHDT, CDR2 YYEEEE.

This clonotype was found many times. The rearrangement links TRBV7-8 to TRBJ2-1; TRBD2 agrees at 8 bases. This CDR3 spans 15 amino acids. The germline V gene has CDR1 SGHVS and CDR2 FQNEAQ. With V trimmed by 3 bases and J by 4 bases, 5 bases remained unmatched. The CDR3 protein is CASSFVSSGYNEQFF. The CDR3 DNA follows: TGTGCCAGCAGCTTCGTCTCTAGCGGGTACAATGAGCAGTTCTTC.

In this sample, this clonotype turned up many times. The chain combines TRBV7-2 with TRBJ2-7; D remains unclear. Between the trimmed V and J ends, which lost 6 bases and 3 bases, there was a span of 18 bases. The CDR3 spans 15 residues. Germline CDR1 is SGHTA and CDR2 is FQGNSA. The CDR3 nucleotides read TGTGCCAGCAGGGTCGCCGCCTTTCAGGTCTACGAGCAGTACTTC. Its protein product is CASRVAAFQVYEQYF.

This clonotype was seen at least ten times. V usage is TRBV20-1 and J usage is TRBJ1-2, with D possibly TRBD1 on 5 matching bases. The CDR3 is 12 residues long. Germline V gives CDR1 DFQATT, CDR2 SNEGSKA (reference sequence). Trimming took off 3 bases at V and 8 bases at J, with 13 bases between the two ends. The CDR3 nucleotides are TGCAGTGCTAGTCTTAGGGGTGGCGGCTACACCTTC. It encodes CSASLRGGGYTF.

This clonotype has a count of ten or more. The V gene is TRBV2, the J gene TRBJ2-4; 12 nucleotides match TRBD2. V trimming: 4 bases; J trimming: 4 bases; junction bases outside the gene matches: 8. This CDR3 comprises 17 residues. Germline V gene lookup returns CDR1 SNHLY and CDR2 FYNNEI. The CDR3 coding sequence is TGTGCCAGCAGTGTCGAGCGACTAGCGGGAGCAAAAAACATTCAGTACTTC. Protein product: CASSVERLAGAKNIQYF.

The chain uses TRBV12-3 or TRBV12-4 and TRBJ1-2; 7 positions match TRBD1. J gave up 4 bases and V 7 bases, and 9 bases lay outside the gene matches. The CDR3 totals 14 residues. CDR3 region: CASNQGPGGYGYTF. As DNA, the CDR3 is TGTGCCAGCAACCAGGGCCCAGGGGGCTATGGCTACACCTTC.

This rearrangement joins TRBV3-1 to TRBJ2-7; 9 nucleotides align to TRBD2. This CDR3 spans 16 amino acids. Unmatched junction bases numbered 12, after V lost 3 bases and J lost 6 bases. Germline V lookup: CDR1 LGHDT, CDR2 YNNKEL (reference sequence). The CDR3 sequence is CASSHGLAGVTGEQYF. CDR3 bases: TGTGCCAGCAGCCACGGATTAGCGGGAGTCACTGGCGAGCAGTACTTC.

This clonotype has ten or more counts. DNA for the CDR3: TGTGCCACCAGTGATTCAGCCCCGAGCGAGCAGTACTTC. It yields the protein CATSDSAPSEQYF. The J gene is TRBJ2-7, the V gene TRBV24-1; D remains ambiguous. CDR3 size: 13 residues. Germline CDR1 is KGHDR and CDR2 is SFDVKD. V lost 2 bases and J lost 6, with 10 bases in between.